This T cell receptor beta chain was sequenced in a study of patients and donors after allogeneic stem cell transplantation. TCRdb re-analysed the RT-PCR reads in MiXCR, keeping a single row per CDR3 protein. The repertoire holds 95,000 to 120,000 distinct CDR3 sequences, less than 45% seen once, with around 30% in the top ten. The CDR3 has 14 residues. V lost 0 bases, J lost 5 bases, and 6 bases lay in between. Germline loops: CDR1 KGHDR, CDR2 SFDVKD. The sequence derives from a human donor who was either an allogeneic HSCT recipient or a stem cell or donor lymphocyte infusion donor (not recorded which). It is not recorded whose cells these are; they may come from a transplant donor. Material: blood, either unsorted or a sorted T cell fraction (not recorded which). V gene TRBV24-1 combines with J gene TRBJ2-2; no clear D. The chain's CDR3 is CATSDLHPTGELFF. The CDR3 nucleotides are TGTGCCACCAGTGATTTGCACCCGACCGGGGAGCTGTTTTTT.